Shown below are 15 T cell receptor beta chains from a single sample sequenced in a study of a mutant IDH1 vaccine in newly diagnosed glioma. Noted time point: baseline, week 1 (first vaccination visit). Sample treatment: pre-vaccination baseline after standard-of-care therapy. Using immunoSEQ multiplex PCR, the repertoire was profiled, and TCRdb retains in-frame clones only, with some absent. The table shows around 92,000 clones, with under 90% occurring only once. Sequences were derived from PBMCs, sampled from a glioma patient treated with radiotherapy, temozolomide or both. Receptor source: a woman between 50 and 59 years old with glioma.

V is TRBV18 and J is TRBJ1-3, with D possibly matching TRBD1 (5 bases). CDR1 and CDR2 (germline): KGHSH, LQKENI. V was clipped by 6 bases and J by 0 bases, with 21 bases between them. The CDR3 consists of 18 residues. The CDR3 spells CASSFRERANYSGNTIYF. In DNA, the CDR3 is TGTGCCAGCTCGTTCAGGGAAAGGGCTAACTACTCTGGAAACACCATATATTTT.

This sequence joins TRBV18 and TRBJ2-7; perhaps TRBD1 as D (6 bases). The ends were cut back, 3 bases at V and 2 bases at J, with 17 bases in the middle. The CDR3 totals 16 residues. The V gene's germline CDR1 is KGHSH and CDR2 LQKENI. CDR3 DNA sequence: TGTGCCAGCTCACCTCAGGGGAAGTTACCGCCCTACGAGCAGTACTTC. This translates into CASSPQGKLPPYEQYF.

The J gene is TRBJ1-2, the V gene TRBV9; D ambiguous. V lost 0 bases to trimming and J lost 1 base, with 16 bases between them. CDR1 and CDR2 from the germline V gene are SGDLS and YYNGEE. The CDR3 totals 17 residues. The DNA for the CDR3 is TGTGCCAGCAGCGTAGAAAACGGGCTGACACTTAACTATGGCTACACCTTC. Translating it yields CASSVENGLTLNYGYTF.

The gene calls are TRBV18 and TRBJ2-3; TRBD2 aligns across 7 bases. Germline V gene data show CDR1 as KGHSH and CDR2 as LQKENI. Unmatched junction bases numbered 9, after V lost 0 bases and J lost 0 bases. This CDR3 contains 18 residues. The CDR3 is CASSPPSSSGASTDTQYF. CDR3 DNA: TGTGCCAGCTCACCACCTTCCTCGAGCGGGGCTAGCACAGATACGCAGTATTTT. Supplemented by reference TRBV18 and TRBJ2-3, the full variable domain reads NAGVMQNPRHLVRRRGQEARLRCSPMKGHSHVYWYRQLPEEGLKFMVYLQKENIIDESGMPKERFSAEFPKEGPSILRIQQVVRGDSAAYFCASSPPSSSGASTDTQYFGPGTRLTVL.

This chain joins TRBV9 and TRBJ2-5; possibly TRBD1 or TRBD2 for D (6 bases each). V lost 0 bases and J 2 bases, leaving 11 bases between the germline ends. Germline CDR1 reads SGDLS; CDR2 reads YYNGEE. The CDR3 is 15 amino acids. CDR3 protein: CASSVVQGGQETQYF. CDR3 nucleotide sequence: TGTGCCAGCAGCGTAGTTCAAGGGGGGCAAGAGACCCAGTACTTC.

DNA of the CDR3: TGCAGCGTTGTGAGACAGGGAAGGGAAGGCTACACCTTC. It codes for CSVVRQGREGYTF. V usage is TRBV29-1 and J usage is TRBJ1-2; 7 bases map to TRBD1. Germline lookup yields CDR1 SQVTM and CDR2 ANQGSEA. The CDR3 spans 13 residues. J was trimmed by 8 bases and V by 4 bases; bases with no gene match: 10.

The rearrangement links TRBV7-6 to TRBJ2-1; no clear D. Trimming cost V 1 base and J 1 base, with 8 bases left between them. This CDR3 has 15 amino acids. Germline-derived CDR1 and CDR2 are SGHVS and FNYEAQ. CDR3 DNA sequence: TGTGCCAGCAGCTTAGACTCCCCGTCCTACAATGAGCAGTTCTTC. Translation: CASSLDSPSYNEQFF.

The chain combines TRBV9 with TRBJ1-4; a possible D gene is TRBD1 (5 bases). The CDR3 covers 15 residues. The V gene's germline CDR1 is SGDLS and CDR2 YYNGEE. The ends were cut back, 3 bases at V and 0 bases at J, with 9 bases in the middle. The chain's CDR3 is CASSAATATNEKLFF. In nucleotides, the CDR3 is TGTGCCAGCAGCGCGGCGACAGCAACTAATGAAAAACTGTTTTTT.

V and J are TRBV5-8 and TRBJ2-3; perhaps TRBD1 as D (6 bases). CDR3 size: 13 residues. V lost 4 bases and J lost 3, with 9 bases in between. CDR1 is SGHTS, CDR2 YDEGEE, per germline. This chain's CDR3 is CASSPQGTDTQYF. The CDR3 DNA sequence: TGTGCCAGCAGCCCCCAGGGGACAGATACGCAGTATTTT.

The chain joins TRBV18 to TRBJ2-2; the D is unclear. The V gene's germline CDR1 is KGHSH and CDR2 LQKENI. The CDR3 covers 14 residues. V was trimmed by 3 bases and J by 3 bases, leaving 8 bases between them. Written as DNA, the CDR3 is TGTGCCAGCTCACCTTCGACTGACACCGGGGAGCTGTTTTTT. As protein: CASSPSTDTGELFF.

CDR3 in DNA: TGTGCCAGCAGTTCCGGGCCGTCACGGGAAAAACTGTTTTTT. This encodes CASSSGPSREKLFF. The chain has TRBV6-5 and TRBJ1-4; D not certain. Germline V gene data show CDR1 as MNHEY and CDR2 as SVGAGI. The CDR3 length is 14 residues. Between the trimmed V and J ends, which lost 4 bases and 8 bases, there was a span of 14 bases.

This chain uses TRBV5-6 with TRBJ2-7; 8 nucleotides agree with TRBD1. Unmatched junction bases numbered 11, after V lost 0 bases and J lost 3 bases. Germline-derived CDR1 and CDR2 are SGHDT and YYEEEE. The CDR3 runs to 17 residues. The DNA for the CDR3 is TGTGCCAGCAGCTTGGCTGGCTCAGGGGGCTGGCACTACGAGCAGTACTTC. It specifies CASSLAGSGGWHYEQYF.

The rearrangement uses TRBV27 and TRBJ1-6; the match to TRBD1 covers 8 bases. The V segment lost 4 bases and the J segment 3 bases; nucleotides outside the gene matches: 5. The CDR3 extends over 16 amino acids. Germline V gene data show CDR1 as MNHEY and CDR2 as SMNVEV (reference sequence). The CDR3 DNA sequence: TGTGCCAGCAGTTCCCGACAGGGGAGCTATAATTCACCCCTCCACTTT. Translation: CASSSRQGSYNSPLHF.

V gene TRBV7-8 combines with J gene TRBJ2-5, with TRBD1 as a possible D gene (6 bases). Germline values: CDR1 SGHVS, CDR2 FQNEAQ. Trimming cost V 11 bases and J 1 base, with 14 bases left between them. The CDR3 is 13 amino acids. The CDR3 protein is CAGGTGTQETQYF. CDR3 bases: TGTGCCGGCGGAACAGGGACCCAAGAGACCCAGTACTTC.

The count of this clone is one. The chain uses TRBV29-1 and TRBJ2-5; 12 bases map to TRBD1. Germline assignment: CDR1 SQVTM and CDR2 ANQGSEA. The CDR3 extends over 13 amino acids. The ends lost 8 bases at V and 4 bases at J; junction bases unmatched: 5. The CDR3 spells CSTGQGAGETQYF. CDR3 coding DNA: TGCAGCACGGGACAGGGGGCAGGAGAGACCCAGTACTTC.